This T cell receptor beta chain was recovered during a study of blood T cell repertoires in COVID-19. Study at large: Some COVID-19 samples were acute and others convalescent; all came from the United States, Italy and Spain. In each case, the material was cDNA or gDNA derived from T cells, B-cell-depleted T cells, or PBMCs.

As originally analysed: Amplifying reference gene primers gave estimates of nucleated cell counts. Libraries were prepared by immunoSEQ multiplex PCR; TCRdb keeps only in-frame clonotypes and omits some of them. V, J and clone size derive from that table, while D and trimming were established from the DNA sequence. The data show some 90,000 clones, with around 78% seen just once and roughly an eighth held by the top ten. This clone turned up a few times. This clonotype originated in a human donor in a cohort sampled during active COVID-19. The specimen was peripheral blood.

This CDR3 reads CASSLDFNTEAFF. The CDR3 DNA reads TGTGCCAGCAGCTTGGACTTTAACACTGAAGCTTTCTTT. The V gene is TRBV7-9, the J gene TRBJ1-1; D unclear. Deletions cut 3 bases from V and 2 bases from J, with 7 bases between. The CDR3 covers 13 residues. Germline CDR1 is SEHNR and CDR2 is FQNEAQ (reference sequence).